The entry below gives a single T cell receptor beta chain sequence along with its context. Its antigen remains unidentified. The CDR3 has 16 residues. The germline V gene encodes CDR1 LGHDT and CDR2 YNNKEL (reference sequence). Trimming stripped 0 bases from V and 8 bases from J, with 14 bases between. The data stem from a study of blood T cells in healthy people across ages. Per sample, extraction of total RNA gave at least 5.5 micrograms in every case. General observations from the study: Long-lived donors exceeded aged donors in naive CD4+ cells and diversity. Age brought a roughly linear fall in TCR beta diversity measured per million T cells.

With a J-beta primer mix and a sample-barcoded 5' primer, a second PCR ran about 7 to 12 cycles. Any given sample supplied a minimum of 2.5 million CDR3-containing paired-end reads. TCRdb analysed the 5' RACE reads with MiXCR anew, one entry per CDR3 protein. Among roughly 1,300,000 distinct CDR3 sequences listed, around 59% were seen once. The clonotype was recovered from a man between 18 and 35 years old in good health. The J gene is TRBJ1-6, the V gene TRBV3-1, with a tentative D call TRBD1 (5 bases). The sample was blood. CDR3 loop: CASSQDHWGKHSPLHF. The CDR3 region has the DNA TGTGCCAGCAGCCAAGATCATTGGGGGAAACATTCACCCCTCCACTTT. The full variable domain, completed using reference TRBV3-1 and TRBJ1-6, is DTAVSQTPKYLVTQMGNDKSIKCEQNLGHDTMYWYKQDSKKFLKIMFSYNNKELIINETVPNRFSPKSPDKAHLNLHINSLELGDSAVYFCASSQDHWGKHSPLHFGNGTRLTVT.